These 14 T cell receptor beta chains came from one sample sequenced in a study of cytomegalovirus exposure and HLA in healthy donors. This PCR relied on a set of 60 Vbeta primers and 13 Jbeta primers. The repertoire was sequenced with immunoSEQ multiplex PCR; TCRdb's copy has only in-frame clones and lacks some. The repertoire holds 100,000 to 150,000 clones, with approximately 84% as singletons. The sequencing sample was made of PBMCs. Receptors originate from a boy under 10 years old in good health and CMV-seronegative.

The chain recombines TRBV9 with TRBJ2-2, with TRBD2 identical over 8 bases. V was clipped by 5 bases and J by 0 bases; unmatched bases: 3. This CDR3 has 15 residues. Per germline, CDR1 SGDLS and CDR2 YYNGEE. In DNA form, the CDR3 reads TGTGCCAGCAGGTCGGGGGGGTCGAACACCGGGGAGCTGTTTTTT. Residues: CASRSGGSNTGELFF.

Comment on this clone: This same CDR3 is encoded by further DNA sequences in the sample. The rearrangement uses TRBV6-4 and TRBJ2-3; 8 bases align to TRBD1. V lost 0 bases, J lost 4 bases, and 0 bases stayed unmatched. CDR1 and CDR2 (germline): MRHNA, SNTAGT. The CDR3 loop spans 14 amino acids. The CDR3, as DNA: TGTGCCAGCAGTGACTCACAGGGGGCAGATACGCAGTATTTT. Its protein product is CASSDSQGADTQYF.

CDR3 DNA sequence: TGCGCCAGCAGCGACTCAACTCGGAGTCGCACAGATACGCAGTATTTT. It translates to CASSDSTRSRTDTQYF. The J gene is TRBJ2-3, the V gene TRBV5-1, with D unresolved. Germline CDR1 reads SGHRS; CDR2 reads YFSETQ. The CDR3 has 16 amino acids. V was shortened by 4 bases and J by 1 base, with 16 bases between the two germline ends.

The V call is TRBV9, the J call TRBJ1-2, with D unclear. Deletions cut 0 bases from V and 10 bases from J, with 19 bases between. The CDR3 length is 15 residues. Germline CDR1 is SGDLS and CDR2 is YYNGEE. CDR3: CASSVVPGGYTPYTF. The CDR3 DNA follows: TGTGCCAGCAGCGTAGTCCCGGGAGGGTACACTCCCTACACCTTC. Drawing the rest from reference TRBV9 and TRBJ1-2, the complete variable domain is DSGVTQTPKHLITATGQRVTLRCSPRSGDLSVYWYQQSLDQGLQFLIQYYNGEERAKGNILERFSAQQFPDLHSELNLSSLELGDSALYFCASSVVPGGYTPYTFGSGTRLTVV.

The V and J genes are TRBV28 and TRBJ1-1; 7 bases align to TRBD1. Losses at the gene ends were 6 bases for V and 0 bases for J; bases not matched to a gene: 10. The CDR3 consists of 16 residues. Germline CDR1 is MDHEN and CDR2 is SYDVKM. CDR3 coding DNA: TGTGCCAGCAGCTTAAACAGGGGACGGGTGAACACTGAAGCTTTCTTT. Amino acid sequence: CASSLNRGRVNTEAFF.

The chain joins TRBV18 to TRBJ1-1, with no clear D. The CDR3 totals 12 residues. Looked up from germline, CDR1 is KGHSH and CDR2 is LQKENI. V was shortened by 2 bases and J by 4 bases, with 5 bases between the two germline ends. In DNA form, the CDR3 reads TGTGCCAGCTCACCAGCGGGCACTGAAGCTTTCTTT. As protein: CASSPAGTEAFF.

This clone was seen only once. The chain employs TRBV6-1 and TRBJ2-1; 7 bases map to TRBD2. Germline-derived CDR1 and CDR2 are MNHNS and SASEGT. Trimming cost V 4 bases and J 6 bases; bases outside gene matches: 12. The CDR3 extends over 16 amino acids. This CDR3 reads CASSGVAGSGGNEQFF. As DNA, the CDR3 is TGTGCCAGCAGTGGGGTAGCGGGTTCGGGTGGCAATGAGCAGTTCTTC.

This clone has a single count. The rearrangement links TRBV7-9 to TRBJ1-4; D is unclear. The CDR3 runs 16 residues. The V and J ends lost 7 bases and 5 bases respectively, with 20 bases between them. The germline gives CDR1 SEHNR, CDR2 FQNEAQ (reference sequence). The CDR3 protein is CASTLVAPPFNEKLFF. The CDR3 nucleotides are TGTGCCAGCACCCTGGTAGCGCCTCCCTTCAATGAAAAACTGTTTTTT.

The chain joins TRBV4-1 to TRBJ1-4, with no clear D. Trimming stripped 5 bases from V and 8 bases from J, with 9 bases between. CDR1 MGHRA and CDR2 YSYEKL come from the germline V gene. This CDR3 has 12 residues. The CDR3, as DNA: TGCGCCAGCAGCGGAGGTGTCGAAAAACTGTTTTTT. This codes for CASSGGVEKLFF.

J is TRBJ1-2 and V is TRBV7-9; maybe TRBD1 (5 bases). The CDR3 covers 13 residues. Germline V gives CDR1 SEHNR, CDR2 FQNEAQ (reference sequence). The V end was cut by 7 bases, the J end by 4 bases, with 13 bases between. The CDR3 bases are TGTGCCAGCACCACTGGGGGGGTCTATGGCTACACCTTC. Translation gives CASTTGGVYGYTF. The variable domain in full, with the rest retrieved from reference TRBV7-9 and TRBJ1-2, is DTGVSQNPRHKITKRGQNVTFRCDPISEHNRLYWYRQTLGQGPEFLTYFQNEAQLEKSRLLSDRFSAERPKGSFSTLEIQRTEQGDSAMYLCASTTGGVYGYTFGSGTRLTVV.

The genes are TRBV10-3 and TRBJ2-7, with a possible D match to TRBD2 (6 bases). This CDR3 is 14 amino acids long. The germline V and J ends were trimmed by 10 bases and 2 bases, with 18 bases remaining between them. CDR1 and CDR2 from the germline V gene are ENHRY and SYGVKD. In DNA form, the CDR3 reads TGTGCCACATCCCCGGGCGGGGTCCCCTACGAGCAGTACGTC. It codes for CATSPGGVPYEQYV.

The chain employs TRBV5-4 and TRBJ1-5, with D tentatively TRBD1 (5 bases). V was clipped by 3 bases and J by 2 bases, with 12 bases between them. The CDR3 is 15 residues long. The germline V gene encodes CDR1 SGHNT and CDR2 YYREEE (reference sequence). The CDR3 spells CASSSSDTGNQPQHF. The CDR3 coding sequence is TGTGCCAGCAGCTCTTCGGACACGGGCAATCAGCCCCAGCATTTT. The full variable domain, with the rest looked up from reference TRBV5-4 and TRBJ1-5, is ETGVTQSPTHLIKTRGQQVTLRCSSQSGHNTVSWYQQALGQGPQFIFQYYREEENGRGNFPPRFSGLQFPNYSSELNVNALELDDSALYLCASSSSDTGNQPQHFGDGTRLSIL.

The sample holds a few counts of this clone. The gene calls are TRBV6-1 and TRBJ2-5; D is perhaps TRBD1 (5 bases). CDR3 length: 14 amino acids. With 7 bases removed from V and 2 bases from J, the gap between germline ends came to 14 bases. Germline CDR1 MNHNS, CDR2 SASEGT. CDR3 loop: CASIPGQGQETQYF. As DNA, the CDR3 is TGTGCCAGCATTCCTGGGCAGGGACAAGAGACCCAGTACTTC.

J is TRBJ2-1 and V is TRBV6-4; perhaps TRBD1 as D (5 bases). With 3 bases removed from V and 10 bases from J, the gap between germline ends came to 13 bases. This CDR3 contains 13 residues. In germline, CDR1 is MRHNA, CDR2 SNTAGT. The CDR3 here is CASSERQSGEQFF. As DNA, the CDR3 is TGTGCCAGCAGTGAGAGACAGTCAGGCGAGCAGTTCTTC.